This T cell receptor (beta chain) was recovered during a study of Ad26.COV2.S vaccination and SARS-CoV-2 variants. As for the study in general: Donor joined the COV1001 Ad26.COV2.S trial arm. Intramuscular Ad26.COV2.S at 5x10^10 or 1x10^11 viral particles.

TCRdb's table, derived via immunoSEQ multiplex PCR, lists solely in-frame clones and lacks some. Among around 400,000 clones listed, 75% to 95% were seen once. This CDR3 has 11 residues. Sample treatment: 15 to 20 received Ad26.COV2.S at low or high dose, single or two shots; roughly five received placebo; per-sample allocation not given. Following the first vaccine or placebo injection, samples were taken on day 63. In Boston, the donor was an adult between 18-55 years of age. An Ad26 vector expressing Wuhan-strain SARS-CoV-2 spike constituted the vaccine. The sequenced sample was peripheral blood, obtained in a trial of Ad26.COV2.S vaccine versus placebo. The source of this sequence is a person aged 18 to 65 who received the Ad26.COV2.S COVID-19 vaccine or a placebo. This chain uses TRBV1 with TRBJ2-1. TRBV1 is tagged as a pseudogene. CDR3 residues: CTSSQYNEQFF. The DNA of the CDR3 is TGCACCAGCAGCCAGTACAATGAGCAGTTCTTC.